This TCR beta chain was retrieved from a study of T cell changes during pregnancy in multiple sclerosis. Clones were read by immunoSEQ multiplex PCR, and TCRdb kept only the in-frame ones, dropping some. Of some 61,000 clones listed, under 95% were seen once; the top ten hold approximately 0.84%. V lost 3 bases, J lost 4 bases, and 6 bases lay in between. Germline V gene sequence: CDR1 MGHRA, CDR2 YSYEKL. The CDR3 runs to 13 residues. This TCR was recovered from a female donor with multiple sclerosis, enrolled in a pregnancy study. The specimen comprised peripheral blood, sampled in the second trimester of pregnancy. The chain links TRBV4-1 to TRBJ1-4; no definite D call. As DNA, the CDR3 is TGCGCCAGCAGCCATAGCAGTAATGAAAAACTGTTTTTT. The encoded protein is CASSHSSNEKLFF.